These 21 T cell receptor beta chains came from one sample sequenced in a study of monozygotic twins with inflammatory bowel disease. No DNA is given; TCRdb re-called the 5' RACE reads and lists each CDR3 protein once. This table holds about 160,000 distinct CDR3 sequences. The sequenced material came from blood. Receptor source: a human donor with ulcerative colitis or Crohn's disease, or a healthy co-twin of an affected twin (not recorded which).

This chain connects TRBV15 to TRBJ1-1. This CDR3 is built from 12 residues. The germline V gene encodes CDR1 LNHNV and CDR2 YYDKDF (reference sequence). The CDR3 loop is CATSGENTEAFF.

V is TRBV11-1 and J is TRBJ2-2. The CDR3 is 18 residues long. Germline CDR1 reads SGHAT; CDR2 reads FQDESV (reference sequence). The CDR3 here is CASSAFHLEIVGTGELFF. The whole variable domain, filled in from reference TRBV11-1 and TRBJ2-2, reads EAEVAQSPRYKITEKSQAVAFWCDPISGHATLYWYRQILGQGPELLVQFQDESVVDDSQLPKDRFSAERLKGVDSTLKIQPAELGDSAMYLCASSAFHLEIVGTGELFFGEGSRLTVL.

The CDR3 spells CASSYGEVGTSIRETQYF. The chain has TRBV6-5 and TRBJ2-5; the D call of TRBD2 rests on TCRdb alone, since no DNA is present to check it. Germline loops: CDR1 MNHEY, CDR2 SVGAGI. CDR3 length equals 18 residues.

The chain couples TRBV7-8 to TRBJ2-5. The germline CDR1 and CDR2 sequences are SGHVS and FQNEAQ. The CDR3 contains 14 residues. CDR3 sequence reads: CASSFRSGEETQYF.

V and J are TRBV4-3 and TRBJ2-5. The CDR3 consists of 14 residues. Germline V gives CDR1 LGHNA, CDR2 YSLEER. The CDR3 loop is CASSQEARGETQYF.

The chain has TRBV7-9 and TRBJ2-7; TCRdb gives TRBD2 as the D gene, but with no DNA this cannot be confirmed. From germline, CDR1 is SEHNR and CDR2 FQNEAQ (reference sequence). The CDR3 has 14 residues. The CDR3 sequence is CASRPPGTAGEQYF.

V and J are TRBV6-1 and TRBJ2-2; TCRdb proposes TRBD1, but this gene call is untestable without DNA. The CDR3 spans 14 residues. The V gene's germline CDR1 is MNHNS and CDR2 SASEGT. CDR3: CASSEGQSIGELFF.

This chain's CDR3 is CASSLLAGEPYNEQFF. The chain carries TRBV28 and TRBJ2-1. The CDR3 totals 16 residues. Germline V lookup: CDR1 MDHEN, CDR2 SYDVKM. Drawing the rest from reference TRBV28 and TRBJ2-1, the complete variable domain is DVKVTQSSRYLVKRTGEKVFLECVQDMDHENMFWYRQDPGLGLRLIYFSYDVKMKEKGDIPEGYSVSREKKERFSLILESASTNQTSMYLCASSLLAGEPYNEQFFGPGTRLTVL.

The chain is built from TRBV29-1 and TRBJ2-2; checking the TCRdb D call of TRBD1 is not possible without DNA. Germline V gives CDR1 SQVTM, CDR2 ANQGSEA. CDR3 length: 14 amino acids. CDR3 sequence reads: CSVERPQGAGELFF.

The chain links TRBV10-3 to TRBJ1-5; the TRBD1 assignment by TCRdb is unverifiable without DNA. Germline CDR1 ENHRY, CDR2 SYGVKD. The CDR3 has 16 amino acids. The CDR3: CAISDSGTGLNQPQHF.

This rearrangement joins TRBV25-1 to TRBJ1-1. The germline gives CDR1 MGHDK, CDR2 SYGVNS. This CDR3 spans 15 amino acids. CDR3 amino acids: CASSEWGRGKTEAFF.

The J gene is TRBJ2-1, the V gene TRBV12-3 or TRBV12-4; the D call of TRBD1 rests on TCRdb alone, since no DNA is present to check it. This CDR3 comprises 15 residues. The CDR3 loop is CASSGQVIVGNEQFF.

V usage is TRBV7-9 and J usage is TRBJ2-1; the TCRdb call, TRBD1, lacks DNA for checking. The germline gives CDR1 SEHNR, CDR2 FQNEAQ (reference sequence). CDR3 length equals 15 residues. The chain's CDR3 is CASSLRGDLRNEQFF.

The gene calls are TRBV12-3 or TRBV12-4 and TRBJ2-5. The CDR3 length is 14 residues. CDR3 loop: CASTQRRYQETQYF.

V gene TRBV27 combines with J gene TRBJ2-1. The CDR3 consists of 15 residues. Germline lookup yields CDR1 MNHEY and CDR2 SMNVEV (reference sequence). The CDR3 spells CASSFGLLGSNEQFF.

CDR3: CSARVLRTSSIFSTDTQYF. The chain uses TRBV20-1 and TRBJ2-3. The CDR3 contains 19 residues. Germline lookup yields CDR1 DFQATT and CDR2 SNEGSKA (reference sequence).

The V and J genes are TRBV30 and TRBJ2-2; TCRdb lists TRBD2, though no DNA is available to test this call. The CDR3 loop spans 18 amino acids. From germline, CDR1 is GTSNPN and CDR2 SVGIG (reference sequence). The CDR3 loop reads CAWERGLAGAKNTGELFF.

V and J are TRBV25-1 and TRBJ2-1; without DNA, the TCRdb call of TRBD2 cannot be checked. The germline V gene has CDR1 MGHDK and CDR2 SYGVNS. The CDR3 loop spans 15 amino acids. CDR3 in amino acids: CASRERLAEYNEQFF.

The V and J genes are TRBV20-1 and TRBJ2-1; lacking DNA, the TRBD2 call made by TCRdb goes unchecked. Germline V CDR1 and CDR2: DFQATT, SNEGSKA (reference sequence). The CDR3 has 15 amino acids. The CDR3 sequence is CSATTGTSVHLEQFF.

The chain uses TRBV27 and TRBJ1-1. The CDR3 contains 20 residues. Germline CDR1 is MNHEY and CDR2 is SMNVEV (reference sequence). Here the CDR3 reads CASSPLKGPRSGRLNTEAFF.

J is TRBJ1-1 and V is TRBV19; TCRdb indicates TRBD1, and absent DNA this call remains unverified. Germline V gene data show CDR1 as LNHDA and CDR2 as SQIVND (reference sequence). This CDR3 comprises 13 residues. This CDR3 reads CASGGEGGTEAFF.